This section outlines one T cell receptor beta chain sequence together with its context. The data derive from a study of OX40 agonist ivuxolimab in advanced cancers. Study in general: Across the patients, intravenous ivuxolimab was delivered every 2 weeks at 0.01 to 10 mg/kg.

This CDR3 has 13 residues. V was clipped by 3 bases and J by 3 bases; unmatched bases: 2. Germline CDR1 SQVTM, CDR2 ANQGSEA. Repertoires were generated with immunoSEQ multiplex PCR, while TCRdb's copy carries only in-frame clones and drops some. This table has about 52,000 clones, about 85% appearing once. The source material was CD4+ or CD8+ T cells sorted from blood, sampled in a trial of the OX40 agonist ivuxolimab. This receptor was obtained from an adult with an advanced solid tumor such as melanoma, head and neck, liver or kidney cancer. The chain is built from TRBV29-1 and TRBJ2-1; 7 bases fit TRBD2. Here the CDR3 reads CSVERENYNEQFF. The CDR3 coding sequence is TGCAGCGTTGAGCGGGAGAACTACAATGAGCAGTTCTTC.